The TCR beta chain under discussion was sequenced for a study of cytomegalovirus exposure and HLA in healthy donors (dated by TCRdb to about 2017). General notes on the study: The 666 repertoires of the first cohort and the approximately 110 validation repertoires were produced on the same platform, according to a later analysis. High-throughput TCR immunosequencing, statistical association of individual TCRs with disease status, and machine learning were combined to predict cytomegalovirus infection status. In addition to the first cohort of around 670 subjects, a separate validation cohort of around 110 different subjects was used. The study aimed to test whether cataloging public T cell receptors could reveal signatures of past pathogen exposure. The investigation overall reported the following: In vitro tests confirmed that three of the cytomegalovirus-associated TCR beta chains recognize cytomegalovirus antigens. A later analysis had no HLA typing for the validation cohort, so co-occurrence there was scored across all 110 or so repertoires. The authors suggested that the approach could potentially be generalized to other disease states and immunological phenotypes. Subsequent analysis determined that TCRs grouped into clusters in the first cohort also showed a tendency toward co-occurrence across the roughly 110 validation repertoires, and roughly 95% of cluster scores exceeded 0. In the study, approximately 160 TCR beta chains were listed as associated with cytomegalovirus. While some public TCRs were present in many individuals, most TCR sequences turned up only very rarely across donors. The classifier was reported to diagnose cytomegalovirus status with high specificity and sensitivity in both the original and validation cohorts.

The germline V and J ends show losses of 7 bases and 1 base respectively, and no gene match explains 11 bases of the junction. The CDR3 runs 17 residues from the cysteine to the phenylalanine. Left in the record is the CDR3 DNA by itself, 51 bases read in frame from the first base. The germline V gene supplies CDR1 SNHLY and CDR2 FYNNEI. A note on this clone: What this receptor recognizes is not known. Qualities for individual bases were not recorded, and no much larger clone is one base off.

Donors formed part of the validation cohort, which comprised 120 subjects and was distinct from the first cohort of fewer than 750 subjects. The protocol used for the library was the immunoSEQ multiplex PCR assay. Under the source paper's analysis protocol: A statistical classification framework was built to diagnose cytomegalovirus status from the catalog of TCR beta chain sequences. TCRdb retrieved this table from immuneACCESS and kept in-frame rearrangements only. Not all clones are present; in checked studies, unresolved V genes account for under half, and no reason is known for the remainder. V, J and clone size were drawn from that table, and D and trimming were deduced from the DNA. The sample table records about 200,000 clones; roughly 81% of these occur just once. Roughly 1.2% of the sample goes to the ten largest clones.

This clonotype was sampled from a woman aged 30 to 39 in good health and CMV-seronegative. The source material was PBMCs. Recombination joined TRBV2 with TRBJ2-2, with 8 central nucleotides matching TRBD2. The CDR3 loop reads CASIVSEAGGNTGELFF. The nucleotide sequence reads TGTGCCAGCATTGTTTCTGAGGCGGGGGGGAACACCGGGGAGCTGTTTTTT.